This record concerns one T cell receptor beta chain sequence. What antigen it recognizes has not been identified. Nothing much larger sits one base from this clone, and base qualities are not available. Patients with autoimmune disease history or receiving systemic immunosuppression were excluded from the trial. Peripheral blood for TCR sequencing was collected from all dose cohorts at baseline, on cycle 4 day 1, and on cycle 7 day 1. The samples were taken from a phase I, first-in-human, multicenter, open-label dose-escalation trial of ivuxolimab. The trial enrolled adults with locally advanced or metastatic head and neck squamous cell, hepatocellular, melanoma or renal cell carcinoma. Before TCR sequencing, CD4+ T cells and CD8+ T cells were sorted from peripheral blood as separate populations. Genomic DNA was isolated from the sorted cells so that the TCRbeta CDR3 region could be sequenced. The immunoSEQ Assay was used for sequencing of TCRbeta CDR3 regions. TCRdb obtained this table from immuneACCESS and retained in-frame rearrangements with V and J assigned. These tables miss some clones; where compared with another copy, unresolved V genes account for less than half of the shortfall, and the remainder is unexplained. The sample profile shows tens of thousands of clones; about nine tenths of them were found once. The top ten clones comprise approximately 5% of the sample.

The source of the sample is a study of OX40 agonist ivuxolimab in advanced cancers. In terms of the full investigation: Ivuxolimab was an agonistic, fully human IgG2 monoclonal antibody directed against OX40 (CD134), a costimulatory receptor. Intravenous ivuxolimab was administered to patients every 2 weeks at six dose levels: 0.01, 0.1, 0.3, 1.5, 3 and 10 mg/kg. Of the approximately 50 dose-escalation patients, hepatocellular carcinoma was present in about 20, melanoma in around 15, renal cell carcinoma in 9 and head and neck cancer in 9. In the dose-escalation cohort, roughly 80% of patients were male, and the mean age was approximately 64 years, with a range of roughly 20 to 80. Prior anti-PD-1, anti-PD-L1 or anti-CTLA-4 therapy was permitted, and checkpoint inhibitors had been received by around 39% of dose-escalation patients. Partial responses occurred in three dose-escalation patients: two with cutaneous melanoma and one with hepatocellular carcinoma. The point of sequencing TCRbeta in the periphery was to test whether ivuxolimab changed TCR sequence diversity and drove clonal T-cell expansion. The paper reports the monotherapy dose-escalation portion (N ≈ 50 patients) of the phase I ivuxolimab trial. What the authors observed across the whole study: Low levels of normalized T-cell clonal expansion were also seen in some nonresponding patients. The antigen specificity of the peripheral T cells that underwent clonal expansion was not determined. After ivuxolimab, more expanded clones were found on average in CD8+ T cells than in CD4+ T cells. In the 0.1-3.0 mg/kg groups, partial responders were among the patients with the lowest normalized peripheral clonal expansion, particularly in CD8+ T cells. At doses of 0.1 to 3.0 mg/kg, clonal expansion of both CD4+ and CD8+ blood T cells was observed from baseline to week 6.

V sheds 0 bases and J sheds 8 bases, leaving 17 bases between their ends. The CDR3 runs 16 residues from the cysteine to the phenylalanine. The sequence is cut down to CDR3 DNA, 48 bases in frame from base 1. The germline V gene yields SGHRS for CDR1 and YFSETQ for CDR2. This specimen was CD4+ or CD8+ T cells sorted from blood, taken in a trial of the OX40 agonist ivuxolimab. This chain joins TRBV5-1 to TRBJ1-4; matching of 5 bases hints at TRBD1 as the D gene. This TCR came from an adult with an advanced solid tumor such as melanoma, head and neck, liver or kidney cancer. The CDR3 reads as follows: CASSLEGTGLGEKLFF. The DNA sequence reads TGCGCCAGCAGCTTGGAGGGGACCGGGTTGGGGGAAAAACTGTTTTTT.